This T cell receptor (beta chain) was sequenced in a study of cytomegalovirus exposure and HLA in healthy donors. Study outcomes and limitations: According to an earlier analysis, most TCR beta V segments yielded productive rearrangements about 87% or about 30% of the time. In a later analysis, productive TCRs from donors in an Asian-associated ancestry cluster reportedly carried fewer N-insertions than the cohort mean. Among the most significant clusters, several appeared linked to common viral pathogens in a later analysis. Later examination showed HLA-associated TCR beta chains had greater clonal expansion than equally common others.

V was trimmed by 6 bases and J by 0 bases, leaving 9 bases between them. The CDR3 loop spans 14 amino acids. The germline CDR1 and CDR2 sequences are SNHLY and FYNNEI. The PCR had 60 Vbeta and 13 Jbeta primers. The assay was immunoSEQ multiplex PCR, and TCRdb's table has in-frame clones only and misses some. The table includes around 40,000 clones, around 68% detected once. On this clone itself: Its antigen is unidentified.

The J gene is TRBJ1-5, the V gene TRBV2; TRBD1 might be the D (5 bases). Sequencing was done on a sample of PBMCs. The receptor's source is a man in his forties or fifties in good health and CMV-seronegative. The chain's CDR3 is CASSRQSSNQPQHF. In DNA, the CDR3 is TGTGCCAGCAGCAGACAGAGTAGCAATCAGCCCCAGCATTTT.